This T cell receptor (beta chain) came from a study of T cells in Graves' hyperthyroidism and ophthalmopathy. The J segment lost 2 bases and the V segment lost 6 bases, leaving 4 bases of the junction unmatched. From germline, CDR1 is MNHNS and CDR2 SASEGT. The CDR3 length is 15 residues. TCR beta CDR3 sequences were amplified from RNA transcripts. HTBI primers were employed in a first-round RT-PCR of the TCR CDR3. TCRdb reanalysed the multiplex PCR reads using MiXCR and keeps one entry per CDR3 protein. The sample includes roughly 240,000 distinct CDR3 sequences, around 15% of them seen just once. Regarding the study as a whole: Onset of ophthalmopathy came a median approximately 6.5 months after the model predicted it.

This clonotype was recorded at least ten times. Its antigen is currently unknown. Exclusions: uncontrolled infection, other autoimmune disease, pregnancy, lactation. The genes are TRBV6-1 and TRBJ2-7; 13 bases fit TRBD2. The TCR comes from a woman in her late teens or twenties with Graves' ophthalmopathy. The sample taken for sequencing was blood. The CDR3 protein is CASSQGLAGAYEQYF. CDR3 coding DNA: TGTGCCAGCAGCCAAGGACTAGCGGGAGCCTACGAGCAGTACTTC.